This T cell receptor beta chain was observed in a study of regulatory T cells in long-lasting Graves disease. Construction of the TCR beta libraries employed iRepertoire HTBI primers in conjunction with Arm-PCR of CDR3 regions. From the multiplex PCR reads, TCRdb called clonotypes with MiXCR, one entry per CDR3 protein. Of 400,000 to 450,000 distinct CDR3 sequences in the sample, roughly a quarter are singletons; the top ten hold approximately 26%. Per germline, CDR1 MNHEY and CDR2 SMNVEV (reference sequence). This CDR3 spans 14 amino acids. The V end was cut by 6 bases, the J end by 7 bases, with 16 bases between. Time point reported: persistent/refractory GD, antithyroid drugs over 5 years with positive TRAb. The TCR library used RNA extracted from PBMCs.

The starting material was peripheral blood mononuclear cells (PBMCs), obtained when the disease was refractory, from a patient treated with antithyroid drugs. The chain uses TRBV27 and TRBJ2-4; D perhaps matches TRBD1 (6 bases). The clonotype was recovered from a female donor with Graves disease. CDR3 sequence (DNA): TGTGCCAGCAGCGATTCCTGGGGGCGGAACATTCAGTACTTC. Translating gives CASSDSWGRNIQYF.